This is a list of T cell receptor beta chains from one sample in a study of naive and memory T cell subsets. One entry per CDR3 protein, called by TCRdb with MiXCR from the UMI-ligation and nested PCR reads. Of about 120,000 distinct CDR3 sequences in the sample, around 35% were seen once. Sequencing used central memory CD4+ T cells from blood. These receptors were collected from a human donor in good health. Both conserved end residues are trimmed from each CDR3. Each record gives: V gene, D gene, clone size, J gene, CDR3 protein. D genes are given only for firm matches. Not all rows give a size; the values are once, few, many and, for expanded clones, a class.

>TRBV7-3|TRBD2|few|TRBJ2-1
ASSLMGGGLAVNEQF
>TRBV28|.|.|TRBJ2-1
ASIRAGRPSYNEQF
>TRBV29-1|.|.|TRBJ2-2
SVEKGHTGELF
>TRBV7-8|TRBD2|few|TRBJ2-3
ASSPGATTSGRADTQY
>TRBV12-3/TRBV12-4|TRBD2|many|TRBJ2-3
ASRLAGGYTDTQY
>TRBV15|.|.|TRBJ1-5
ATSRDLWVGQPQH
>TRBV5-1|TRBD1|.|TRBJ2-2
ASSSTGTGTTSNTGELF
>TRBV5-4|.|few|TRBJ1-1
ASSFPQGTTEAF
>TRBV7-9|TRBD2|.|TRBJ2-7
ASSPSGLAGGNEQY
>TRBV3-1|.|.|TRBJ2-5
ASSQEGFLQETQY
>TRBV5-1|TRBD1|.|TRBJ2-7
ASSTVGQGATYEQY
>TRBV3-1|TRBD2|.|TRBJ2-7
ASSQYVGLAAYEQY
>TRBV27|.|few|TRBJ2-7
ASSLTWGFYEQY
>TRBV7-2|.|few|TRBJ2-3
ASSLDVGTDTQY
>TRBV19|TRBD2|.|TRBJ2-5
ASSTGTSGSRKTQY
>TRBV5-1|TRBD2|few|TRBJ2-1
ASSHSSGAYNEQF
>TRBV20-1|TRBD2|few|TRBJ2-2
SARGLGGRNTGELF
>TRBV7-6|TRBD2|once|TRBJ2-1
ASRNERAGGRREQF
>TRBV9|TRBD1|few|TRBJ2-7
ASSVGQGADEQY
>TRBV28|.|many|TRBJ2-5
ASSPLHGGGQETQY
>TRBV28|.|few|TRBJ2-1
ASSFSRSQYNEQF
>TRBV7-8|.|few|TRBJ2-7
ASSLAGQLKLYEQY
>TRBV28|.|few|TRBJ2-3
ASSSQTGITDTQY
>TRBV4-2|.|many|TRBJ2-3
ASSQGRLQGTQY
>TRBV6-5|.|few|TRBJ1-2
ASSSAGGHYGYT
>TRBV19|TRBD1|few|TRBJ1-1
ASSIVGAGGLTMNTEAF
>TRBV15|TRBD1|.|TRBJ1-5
ATSRDSTGASNQPQH
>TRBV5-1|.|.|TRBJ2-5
ASSPFVETGLQETQY
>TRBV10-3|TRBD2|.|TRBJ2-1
AISSTGTSGRAVYEQF
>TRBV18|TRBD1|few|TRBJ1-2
ASSGQGVGYT
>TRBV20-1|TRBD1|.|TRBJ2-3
SATGHRGRQY
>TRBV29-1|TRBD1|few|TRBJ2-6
SVRQGSGANVLT
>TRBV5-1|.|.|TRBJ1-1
ASSLDSANTEAF
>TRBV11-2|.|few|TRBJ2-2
ASSLAGRNTGELF
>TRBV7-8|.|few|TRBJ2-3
ASSLGAARKADTQY
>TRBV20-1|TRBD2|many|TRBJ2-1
SASAGGVNNEQF
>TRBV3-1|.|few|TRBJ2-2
ASSNRGAGTGELF
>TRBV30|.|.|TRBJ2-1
VLVLTDEQF
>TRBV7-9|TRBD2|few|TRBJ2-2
ASSRGLAATGELF
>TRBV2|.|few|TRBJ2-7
ASSDYIASGWY
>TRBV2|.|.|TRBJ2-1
ASSVERYNEQF
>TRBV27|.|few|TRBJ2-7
ASSSIPGTLSPHEQY
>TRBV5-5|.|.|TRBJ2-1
ASSFESQGLQF
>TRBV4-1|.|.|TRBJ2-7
ASSQDRTQREQY
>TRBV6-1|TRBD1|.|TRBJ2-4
ASSEANRGAKNIQY
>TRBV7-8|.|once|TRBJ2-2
ASSFREHTGELF
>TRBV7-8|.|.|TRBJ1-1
ASSLKAGNTEAF
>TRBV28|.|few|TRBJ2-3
ASSFQAGSTDTQY
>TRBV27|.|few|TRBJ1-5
ASSRGAVGNQPQH
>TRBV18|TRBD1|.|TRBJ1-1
ASSRTQGPPHDTEAF
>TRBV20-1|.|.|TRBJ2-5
SARDPRQGQTQY
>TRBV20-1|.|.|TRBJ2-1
SAVDRTTSSYNEQF
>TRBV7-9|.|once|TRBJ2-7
ASSPTDHYEQY
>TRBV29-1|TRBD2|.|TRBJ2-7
SVLSGGLTYEQY
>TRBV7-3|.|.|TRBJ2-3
ASSVRLADTQY
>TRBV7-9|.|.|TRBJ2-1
ASSHGLTAFYNEQF
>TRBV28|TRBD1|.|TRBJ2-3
ASGFRGTDTQY
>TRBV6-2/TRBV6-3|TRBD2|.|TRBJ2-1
ASSQGLANNEQF
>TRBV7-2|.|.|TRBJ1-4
ASSLVRQSEKLF
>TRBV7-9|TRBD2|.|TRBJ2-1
AFDRASGILYNEQF